Below, 24 T cell receptor beta chains from the same sample are listed, as sequenced in a study of shared clonotypes between healthy human individuals. TCRdb's table, derived via immunoSEQ multiplex PCR, lists solely in-frame clones and lacks some. The profile shows approximately 2.1 million clones, 80% to 95% of them singletons. The sample taken for sequencing was naive CD4+ T cells from PBMCs. Indicated subset: CD45RA+ positively selected. These receptors originate from a man between 18 and 35 years old in good health. Some clones in this sample may be carry-over from other donors' samples.

J is TRBJ2-5 and V is TRBV4-1, with 9 bases aligning to TRBD1. The DNA end is a closer match to TRBJ2-7, so the J assignment may be wrong. Germline CDR1 and CDR2: MGHRA and YSYEKL. The CDR3 runs to 15 residues. The CDR3 DNA reads as TGCGCCAGCAGCCACCTGGGACAGGGCGTGTACGAGCAGTACTTC. Protein: CASSHLGQGVYEQYF.

This rearrangement joins TRBV7-8 to TRBJ1-5; D gene unclear. V lost 2 bases to trimming and J lost 4 bases, with 12 bases between them. CDR3 length: 15 residues. The V gene's germline CDR1 is SGHVS and CDR2 FQNEAQ. The DNA for the CDR3 is TGTGCCAGCAGCTTAATGGCTCAGAATAATCAGCCCCAGCATTTT. Residues: CASSLMAQNNQPQHF.

The rearrangement joins TRBV5-1 to TRBJ1-1; D remains unclear. Per germline, CDR1 SGHRS and CDR2 YFSETQ. V lost 2 bases and J 1 base, leaving 15 bases between the germline ends. The CDR3 length is 16 residues. CDR3 nucleotide sequence: TGCGCCAGCAGCTTAGGACCCGAGGCTCCGAACACTGAAGCTTTCTTT. This codes for CASSLGPEAPNTEAFF.

In the case of this clone: At the DNA level, this CDR3 is encoded by other sequences in the same sample as well. The chain links TRBV6-1 to TRBJ1-5; TRBD1 is a possible D gene (6 bases). V lost 6 bases, J lost 4 bases, and 10 bases lay in between. This CDR3 spans 13 amino acids. The germline V gene encodes CDR1 MNHNS and CDR2 SASEGT. CDR3: CASRGQFNQPQHF. The CDR3 coding sequence is TGTGCCAGCAGAGGACAGTTTAATCAGCCCCAGCATTTT.

This chain uses TRBV2 with TRBJ2-2, with D unclear. This CDR3 is 14 amino acids long. CDR1 is SNHLY and CDR2 is FYNNEI in the germline V gene. The ends were cut back, 4 bases at V and 2 bases at J, with 8 bases in the middle. CDR3 residues: CASSALSNTGELFF. CDR3 in DNA: TGTGCCAGCAGTGCCCTCTCTAACACCGGGGAGCTGTTTTTT. Full variable domain (rest looked up from reference TRBV2 and TRBJ2-2): EPEVTQTPSHQVTQMGQEVILRCVPISNHLYFYWYRQILGQKVEFLVSFYNNEISEKSEIFDDQFSVERPDGSNFTLKIRSTKLEDSAMYFCASSALSNTGELFFGEGSRLTVL.

The chain's CDR3 is CASSLLTTGVLTEAFF. The CDR3 DNA follows: TGTGCCAGCAGTTTACTGACTACAGGTGTTTTGACTGAAGCTTTCTTT. The chain couples TRBV27 to TRBJ1-1; a possible D gene is TRBD1 (5 bases). The germline V and J ends were trimmed by 2 bases and 5 bases, with 18 bases remaining between them. CDR3 length: 16 residues. Germline CDR1 is MNHEY and CDR2 is SMNVEV (reference sequence).

Remarks on this clone: Other DNA sequences from this sample encode an identical CDR3 as well. This rearrangement joins TRBV7-2 to TRBJ2-5; 8 bases fit TRBD1. Germline-derived CDR1 and CDR2 are SGHTA and FQGNSA. J lost 3 bases, V lost 3 bases, and 0 bases had no gene match. The length of the CDR3 is 13 residues. The CDR3, as DNA: TGTGCCAGCAGCTTGGACAGGGAAGAGACCCAGTACTTC. It codes for CASSLDREETQYF.

The chain employs TRBV15 and TRBJ2-5, with D perhaps TRBD1 or TRBD2 (5 bases each). The V and J ends lost 0 bases and 6 bases respectively, with 26 bases between them. CDR1 and CDR2 (germline): LNHNV, YYDKDF (reference sequence). The CDR3 has 19 residues. CDR3 bases: TGTGCCACCAGCAGAGATTTATTCGTTTATGGGGGAATTCGAAAGACCCAGTACTTC. Translating gives CATSRDLFVYGGIRKTQYF.

The V and J genes are TRBV5-1 and TRBJ2-7; the match to TRBD1 covers 8 bases. Germline CDR1 and CDR2: SGHRS and YFSETQ. The J segment lost 8 bases and the V segment lost 0 bases, leaving 7 bases of the junction unmatched. The CDR3 runs 14 residues. The CDR3 is CASSLADREHKQYF. In nucleotides, the CDR3 is TGCGCCAGCAGCTTGGCGGACAGGGAACATAAGCAGTACTTC.

The genes are TRBV7-3 and TRBJ2-2; D is possibly TRBD1 or TRBD2 (7 bases each). CDR3 length: 17 amino acids. From germline, CDR1 is SGHTA and CDR2 FQGTGA. V was trimmed by 0 bases and J by 1 base, leaving 12 bases between them. The CDR3 DNA sequence: TGTGCCAGCAGCTTAACGTCAGGGGGGGGGAACACCGGGGAGCTGTTTTTT. Translation: CASSLTSGGGNTGELFF.

V usage is TRBV2 and J usage is TRBJ1-2; D gene uncertain. The CDR3 is 12 amino acids. CDR1 SNHLY and CDR2 FYNNEI come from the germline V gene. V was pared by 6 bases and J by 8 bases, with 13 bases between. CDR3 region: CASSPEIGGYTF. The CDR3 bases are TGTGCCAGCAGCCCCGAGATCGGAGGCTACACCTTC.

The chain uses TRBV9 and TRBJ1-4; TRBD1 matches at 9 bases. V was clipped by 4 bases and J by 2 bases; unmatched bases: 15. The CDR3 spans 19 residues. CDR1 is SGDLS, CDR2 YYNGEE, per germline. In DNA, the CDR3 is TGTGCCAGCAGCCTCCTGGTGTGCTACAGGGGGCGGACTAATGAAAAACTGTTTTTT. Its translation: CASSLLVCYRGRTNEKLFF.

The chain recombines TRBV19 with TRBJ1-5; D is unresolved. This CDR3 has 15 residues. V was shortened by 7 bases and J by 1 base, with 14 bases between the two germline ends. Germline lookup yields CDR1 LNHDA and CDR2 SQIVND (reference sequence). The CDR3 DNA follows: TGTGCCAGTACCTCCACCGGGGTCAGCAATCAGCCCCAGCATTTT. Translating it yields CASTSTGVSNQPQHF.

V is TRBV27 and J is TRBJ2-7; TRBD1 matches at 10 bases. V was pared by 6 bases and J by 5 bases, with 10 bases of the junction left unmatched. CDR3 length equals 15 residues. Germline loops: CDR1 MNHEY, CDR2 SMNVEV (reference sequence). CDR3 protein: CASRGTPGQGNEQYF. The CDR3 nucleotides are TGTGCCAGCAGAGGAACACCGGGACAGGGGAACGAGCAGTACTTC.

The chain links TRBV6-6 to TRBJ2-3, with 7 bases that match TRBD1. There are 15 residues in the CDR3. V lost 2 bases to trimming and J lost 1 base; unmatched junction nucleotides: 3. Germline V CDR1 and CDR2: MNHNY, SVGAGI (reference sequence). CDR3 residues: CASSYAGTGTDTQYF. The DNA for the CDR3 is TGTGCCAGCAGTTACGCCGGGACAGGCACAGATACGCAGTATTTT.

For this clone: At the DNA level, this CDR3 is encoded by other sequences in the same sample as well. This rearrangement joins TRBV18 to TRBJ2-1; unclear D gene. This CDR3 has 11 amino acids. Germline-derived CDR1 and CDR2 are KGHSH and LQKENI. Deletions cut 6 bases from V and 8 bases from J, with 8 bases between. CDR3 coding DNA: TGTGCCAGCTCTCCGAGTGATGAGCAGTTCTTC. Encoded protein: CASSPSDEQFF.

The chain has TRBV19 and TRBJ2-3; possibly TRBD2 for D (5 bases). This CDR3 has 16 amino acids. The ends were cut back, 5 bases at V and 1 base at J, with 16 bases in the middle. The germline gives CDR1 LNHDA, CDR2 SQIVND (reference sequence). CDR3 in DNA: TGTGCCAGTAGTCCCCGGACTCCCGGGGGCACAGATACGCAGTATTTT. Protein sequence: CASSPRTPGGTDTQYF.

The chain uses TRBV28 and TRBJ2-3; 10 bases map to TRBD2. V lost 10 bases and J lost 5; bases outside the gene matches: 18. This CDR3 has 17 residues. Germline CDR1 MDHEN, CDR2 SYDVKM. In DNA, the CDR3 is TGTGCCATCAACCCTAGGGGAGCGGGAGGGCGTGGAGATACGCAGTATTTT. This codes for CAINPRGAGGRGDTQYF.

This sequence joins TRBV19 and TRBJ2-7; D is possibly TRBD2 (6 bases). The CDR3 runs to 13 residues. Germline V gives CDR1 LNHDA, CDR2 SQIVND (reference sequence). Between the trimmed V and J ends, which lost 5 bases and 0 bases, there was a span of 8 bases. CDR3 sequence reads: CASSPGDSYEQYF. CDR3 sequence (DNA): TGTGCCAGTAGTCCGGGGGACTCCTACGAGCAGTACTTC.

The V call is TRBV5-6, the J call TRBJ1-4; D gene unclear. The ends were cut back, 4 bases at V and 6 bases at J, with 7 bases in the middle. The CDR3 is 12 amino acids. CDR1 is SGHDT, CDR2 YYEEEE, per germline. The CDR3 sequence: CASSGVDEKLFF. CDR3 coding DNA: TGTGCCAGCAGCGGCGTCGATGAAAAACTGTTTTTT.

The V and J genes are TRBV6-1 and TRBJ2-7; either TRBD1 or TRBD2 may supply D (5 bases each). The CDR3 spans 14 residues. Germline V gene data show CDR1 as MNHNS and CDR2 as SASEGT. V was cut by 5 bases and J by 4 bases, with 15 bases left in between. The CDR3 coding sequence is TGTGCCAGCAGTACTCCCGGGACGGTATACGAGCAGTACTTC. Translation: CASSTPGTVYEQYF.

The chain links TRBV6-1 to TRBJ1-4; tentatively, D is TRBD1 (5 bases). The CDR3 consists of 14 residues. In germline, CDR1 is MNHNS, CDR2 SASEGT. V dropped 10 bases and J dropped 7 bases, with 19 bases sitting between them. Written as DNA, the CDR3 is TGTGCCACACATGGGACTTTATTAAGTGAAAAACTGTTTTTT. Its translation: CATHGTLLSEKLFF.

The gene calls are TRBV27 and TRBJ1-5; D gene unclear. Germline CDR1 is MNHEY and CDR2 is SMNVEV (reference sequence). This CDR3 is 13 amino acids long. Trimming took off 1 base at V and 3 bases at J, with 4 bases between the two ends. The CDR3 here is CASSLYVNQPQHF. The CDR3, as DNA: TGTGCCAGCAGTTTATATGTCAATCAGCCCCAGCATTTT.

The gene calls are TRBV20-1 and TRBJ1-1; D remains unclear. In germline, CDR1 is DFQATT, CDR2 SNEGSKA (reference sequence). This CDR3 is built from 11 residues. V lost 7 bases, J lost 1 base, and 7 bases lay in between. DNA for the CDR3: TGCAGTGTGTGGGGGAACACTGAAGCTTTCTTT. It yields the protein CSVWGNTEAFF.